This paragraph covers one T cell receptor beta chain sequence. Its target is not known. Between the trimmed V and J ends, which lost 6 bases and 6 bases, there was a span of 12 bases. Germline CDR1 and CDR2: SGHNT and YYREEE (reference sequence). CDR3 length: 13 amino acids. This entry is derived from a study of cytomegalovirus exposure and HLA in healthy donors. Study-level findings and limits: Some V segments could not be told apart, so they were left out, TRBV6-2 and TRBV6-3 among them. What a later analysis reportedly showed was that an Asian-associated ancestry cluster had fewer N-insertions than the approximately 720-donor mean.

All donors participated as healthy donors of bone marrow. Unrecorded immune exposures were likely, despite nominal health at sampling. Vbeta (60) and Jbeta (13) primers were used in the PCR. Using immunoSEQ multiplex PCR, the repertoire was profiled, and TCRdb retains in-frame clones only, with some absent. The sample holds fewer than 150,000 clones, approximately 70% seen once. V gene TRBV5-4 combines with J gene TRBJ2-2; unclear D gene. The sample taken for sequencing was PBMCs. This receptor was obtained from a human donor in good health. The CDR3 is CASTERVAGELFF. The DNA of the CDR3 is TGTGCCAGCACTGAACGTGTAGCCGGGGAGCTGTTTTTT.